The subject of this entry is one T cell receptor (beta chain). As originally analysed: Estimates of nucleated cell counts were drawn from the amplification of reference gene primers. Profiled with immunoSEQ multiplex PCR; TCRdb holds only in-frame clones, not every one. The DNA gave D and trimming, while V, J and clone size come from that table. The profile covers around 200,000 clones, with around four fifths appearing a single time and roughly 7.8% taken by the ten largest. The data belong to a study of blood T cell repertoires in COVID-19. Study-level information: COVID-19 samples, acute and convalescent, were from the United States, Italy and Spain. In each case, the material was cDNA or gDNA derived from T cells, B-cell-depleted T cells, or PBMCs.

The V end lost 2 bases, the J end lost 2 bases, and 9 bases lay between the germline ends. CDR1 is LNHDA and CDR2 is SQIVND in the germline V gene (reference sequence). This CDR3 comprises 14 residues. The sequence was obtained from a man aged 35-49 years with active or convalescent COVID-19. Sequencing used peripheral blood. The gene calls are TRBV19 and TRBJ1-1; D is uncertain. The CDR3 reads CASSISVTNTEAFF. The CDR3 nucleotides read TGTGCCAGTAGTATAAGCGTCACTAACACTGAAGCTTTCTTT. Drawing the rest from reference TRBV19 and TRBJ1-1, the complete variable domain is DGGITQSPKYLFRKEGQNVTLSCEQNLNHDAMYWYRQDPGQGLRLIYYSQIVNDFQKGDIAEGYSVSREKKESFPLTVTSAQKNPTAFYLCASSISVTNTEAFFGQGTRLTVV.